The 19 T cell receptor beta chains below were found in one sample sequenced in a study of T cells after yellow fever vaccination. TCRdb recomputed calls from the 5' RACE reads with MiXCR, one row per CDR3 protein. The repertoire includes about 400,000 distinct CDR3 sequences, more than 9% of them detected once, and roughly 18% sits in the top ten. The sample here was PBMCs, taken on the day of the first yellow fever vaccination. These receptors were collected from a man between 18 and 29 years old who received the YFV17D yellow fever vaccine.

This clonotype was picked up a small number of times. This chain uses TRBV6-2 or TRBV6-3 with TRBJ2-3; D not resolved. This CDR3 region has 13 residues. Trimming took off 7 bases at V and 1 base at J, with 9 bases between the two ends. CDR1 MNHEY and CDR2 SVGEGT come from the germline V gene. CDR3 in amino acids: CASNPGRTDTQYF. In nucleotides, the CDR3 is TGTGCCAGCAACCCCGGGCGCACAGATACGCAGTATTTT.

This clonotype turned up a few times. This chain joins TRBV6-5 and TRBJ1-2; weak D call: TRBD1 (5 bases). The CDR3 runs to 15 residues. V was cut by 5 bases and J by 8 bases, with 21 bases left in between. Germline loops: CDR1 MNHEY, CDR2 SVGAGI. The CDR3 region is CASSISTTGLFGYTF. The CDR3 bases are TGTGCCAGCAGTATCTCGACGACGGGGCTTTTCGGCTACACCTTC.

CDR3 region: CATSSNSRGGANVLTF. In nucleotides, the CDR3 is TGTGCCACCAGTTCAAACTCGAGGGGTGGGGCCAACGTCCTGACTTTC. The V call is TRBV15, the J call TRBJ2-6; perhaps D is TRBD1 or TRBD2 (5 bases each). Trimming took 6 bases from V and 3 from J, leaving 15 bases between them. The CDR3 is 16 residues long. CDR1 is LNHNV and CDR2 is YYDKDF in the germline V gene (reference sequence).

J is TRBJ2-1 and V is TRBV9; 9 bases match TRBD1. This CDR3 region has 17 residues. V gave up 3 bases and J gave up 6 bases; unmatched junction bases: 13. Germline V gives CDR1 SGDLS, CDR2 YYNGEE. The CDR3 DNA is TGTGCCAGCAGCGGAGGGAGGAGGGACAGGGCTCCCAATGAGCAGTTCTTC. It is translated as CASSGGRRDRAPNEQFF.

This clonotype was observed a few times. This chain uses TRBV3-1 with TRBJ1-2, with D perhaps matching TRBD1 (6 bases). CDR3 length equals 14 residues. In germline, CDR1 is LGHDT, CDR2 YNNKEL (reference sequence). The V gene lost 4 bases and the J gene lost 2 bases, with 11 bases spanning the gap. The CDR3 is CASSLYTGNYGYTF. The CDR3 DNA reads TGTGCCAGCAGCCTATATACAGGGAACTATGGCTACACCTTC.

The V call is TRBV3-1, the J call TRBJ2-7; possible D gene TRBD2, 5 bases. The CDR3 has 14 amino acids. Germline CDR1 and CDR2: LGHDT and YNNKEL (reference sequence). V lost 4 bases and J lost 2, with 12 bases in between. Written as DNA, the CDR3 is TGTGCCAGCAGCCTCCGACGGGGAACCTACGAGCAGTACTTC. It translates to CASSLRRGTYEQYF.

In this sample, this clonotype turned up a few times. The chain uses TRBV5-1 and TRBJ1-1; perhaps TRBD1 as D (6 bases). Trimming left V 6 bases short and J 4 bases short, with 16 bases between. The germline gives CDR1 SGHRS, CDR2 YFSETQ. The CDR3 runs to 14 residues. The CDR3 loop is CASTDRSSGTEAFF. For the CDR3, the DNA is TGCGCCAGCACCGACAGGTCTTCGGGCACTGAAGCTTTCTTT.

In nucleotides, the CDR3 is TGTGCCAGCATAGACGGACAGAACTATGGCTACACCTTC. Its protein product is CASIDGQNYGYTF. The V call is TRBV28, the J call TRBJ1-2, with a possible D match to TRBD1 (6 bases). Trimming left V 7 bases short and J 2 bases short, with 11 bases between. The germline V gene encodes CDR1 MDHEN and CDR2 SYDVKM. The length of the CDR3 is 13 residues.

This clonotype qualifies as large. The rearrangement links TRBV14 to TRBJ2-7, with D tentatively TRBD1 (6 bases). V shed 6 bases and J shed 6 bases, with 15 bases lying between them. Per germline, CDR1 SGHDN and CDR2 FVKESK. The CDR3 consists of 13 residues. CDR3 in DNA: TGTGCCAGCAGTACGGACGTACAGGGCGAGCAGTACGTC. This gives the protein CASSTDVQGEQYV.

This clonotype was observed a handful of times. The rearrangement links TRBV7-9 to TRBJ1-1; no definite D call. The V gene's germline CDR1 is SEHNR and CDR2 FQNEAQ (reference sequence). The CDR3 has 11 residues. V dropped 5 bases and J dropped 8 bases, with 9 bases sitting between them. CDR3 sequence reads: CASSGFGEAFF. The CDR3 DNA reads as TGTGCCAGCAGCGGATTTGGGGAAGCTTTCTTT. Together with reference TRBV7-9 and TRBJ1-1, the CDR3 gives the full variable domain: DTGVSQNPRHKITKRGQNVTFRCDPISEHNRLYWYRQTLGQGPEFLTYFQNEAQLEKSRLLSDRFSAERPKGSFSTLEIQRTEQGDSAMYLCASSGFGEAFFGQGTRLTVV.

This clonotype was detected a few times. The chain combines TRBV28 with TRBJ1-1, with D maybe TRBD1 (5 bases). The CDR3 runs to 14 residues. The V and J ends lost 8 bases and 0 bases respectively, with 13 bases between them. Germline assignment: CDR1 MDHEN and CDR2 SYDVKM. CDR3 amino acids: CASWPRGVNTEAFF. The DNA for the CDR3 is TGTGCCAGCTGGCCCCGAGGGGTGAACACTGAAGCTTTCTTT.

This chain uses TRBV18 with TRBJ1-4; tentative D call: TRBD1 (5 bases). This CDR3 has 13 residues. Trimming removed 3 bases at V and 8 bases at J, with 10 bases between. CDR1 and CDR2 (germline): KGHSH, LQKENI. This CDR3 is CASSPGPAEKLFF. The CDR3 region has the DNA TGTGCCAGCTCACCGGGGCCAGCCGAAAAACTGTTTTTT.

This clonotype turned up a few times. The rearrangement joins TRBV20-1 to TRBJ1-4; D is ambiguous. V was shortened by 5 bases and J by 6 bases, with 19 bases between the two germline ends. CDR1 and CDR2 (germline): DFQATT, SNEGSKA (reference sequence). This CDR3 spans 15 amino acids. The CDR3 spells CSAQKIGSADEKLFF. DNA of the CDR3: TGCAGTGCTCAGAAGATCGGATCCGCTGATGAAAAACTGTTTTTT.

This clonotype has more than one count but fewer than ten. The CDR3 coding sequence is TGTGCCAGCACGGACAGCTCCTACAATGAGCAGTTCTTC. As protein: CASTDSSYNEQFF. The rearrangement uses TRBV4-2 and TRBJ2-1, with D possibly being TRBD1 (6 bases). V was trimmed by 7 bases and J by 0 bases, leaving 7 bases between them. The CDR3 extends over 13 amino acids. In germline, CDR1 is LGHNA, CDR2 YNFKEQ.

Only a few counts were recorded for this clonotype. CDR3 DNA: TGCGCCAGCAGCCGCGCTAGCGGGGTCTACAATGAGCAGTTCTTC. This codes for CASSRASGVYNEQFF. V gene TRBV4-3 combines with J gene TRBJ2-1, with TRBD2 identical over 9 bases. The CDR3 sequence is 15 residues long. V gave up 4 bases and J gave up 3 bases; unmatched junction bases: 4. The germline V gene has CDR1 LGHNA and CDR2 YSLEER.

In this sample, this clonotype turned up a few times. The chain employs TRBV24-1 and TRBJ2-2; 10 bases fit TRBD1. This CDR3 is 16 amino acids long. Germline V gene data show CDR1 as KGHDR and CDR2 as SFDVKD. Trimming cost V 3 bases and J 3 bases; bases outside gene matches: 3. CDR3 in DNA: TGTGCCACCAGTGATGGGACAGGGGCCCACACCGGGGAGCTGTTTTTT. Translated: CATSDGTGAHTGELFF.

This clonotype has just a few counts. V and J are TRBV18 and TRBJ2-3; 11 bases are shared with TRBD1. V dropped 1 base and J dropped 4; count of bases not matched to a gene: 1. Germline V gives CDR1 KGHSH, CDR2 LQKENI. CDR3 size: 15 residues. The CDR3 nucleotides read TGTGCCAGCTCACCACGGGACAGGGGGGCAGATACGCAGTATTTT. Encoded protein: CASSPRDRGADTQYF.

This chain joins TRBV30 and TRBJ2-7; tentatively, D is TRBD2 (6 bases). Germline V gives CDR1 GTSNPN, CDR2 SVGIG (reference sequence). The CDR3 is 12 amino acids. Trimming pared 2 bases from V and 7 bases from J, leaving 12 bases between. In DNA form, the CDR3 reads TGTGCCTGGAGTTACGGGGGTTTTGAGCAGTACTTC. Protein: CAWSYGGFEQYF.

This clonotype was seen a few times. V is TRBV19 and J is TRBJ2-3; 9 nucleotides align to TRBD1. Losses at the gene ends were 8 bases for V and 4 bases for J; bases not matched to a gene: 4. The germline V gene has CDR1 LNHDA and CDR2 SQIVND (reference sequence). This CDR3 is built from 13 residues. CDR3 DNA: TGTGCCAGTGGACAGGGGCCGGCAGATACGCAGTATTTT. Its translation is CASGQGPADTQYF.